This section outlines one T cell receptor (beta chain) sequence together with its context. These data originate in a study of blood T cell repertoires in COVID-19. Germline assignment: CDR1 MGHRA and CDR2 YSYEKL. Trimming took 4 bases from V and 3 from J; bases not matched to a gene: 10. CDR3 length equals 17 residues. The method was immunoSEQ multiplex PCR; TCRdb's version includes in-frame clones alone and lacks a portion of them. The sample lists some 150,000 clones, around 82% occurring once. The chain couples TRBV4-1 to TRBJ2-4; 9 bases are shared with TRBD2. The origin of this receptor is a man aged 60 to 69 with acute or convalescent COVID-19. Sequencing input: peripheral blood. The CDR3 region has the DNA TGCGCCAGCAGCCCGGGACTAGCAGGAACTGGCAAAAACATTCAGTACTTC. Its translation is CASSPGLAGTGKNIQYF.